What follows are 29 T cell receptor beta chains derived from one specimen sequenced in a study of beta chain features in type 1 diabetes. Findings of the study overall: Shortening of TCRB CDR3s, moderate but significant, appeared in all four CD4+ subsets of Type 1 diabetes patients.

These receptors are not linked to any known antigen. Sequencing targeted expressed TCRB transcripts, as all isolated RNA had been reverse transcribed. TCRdb keeps only in-frame clones here, not all; method: immunoSEQ multiplex PCR. In the table there are about 300,000 clones, roughly 14% of which are singletons. Source material: naive CD4+ T cells from blood. These receptors came from a woman aged 18 to 35 with type 1 diabetes.

In its sample, this clone was seen a few times. The V gene is TRBV7-2, the J gene TRBJ2-7; maybe TRBD2 (6 bases). Trimming took off 0 bases at V and 6 bases at J, with 12 bases between the two ends. The length of the CDR3 is 14 residues. Germline V gene data show CDR1 as SGHTA and CDR2 as FQGNSA. The CDR3 bases are TGTGCCAGCAGCTTAGCGACCGGGAGCTTCGAGCAGTACTTC. Amino acids: CASSLATGSFEQYF.

This chain joins TRBV5-1 and TRBJ2-1, with D uncertain. Trimming left V 2 bases short and J 5 bases short, with 11 bases between. The CDR3 runs to 14 residues. CDR1 and CDR2 from the germline V gene are SGHRS and YFSETQ. CDR3 in amino acids: CASSFTNQNNEQFF. The CDR3 DNA is TGCGCCAGCAGCTTCACCAACCAGAACAATGAGCAGTTCTTC. Full variable domain (remainder filled in from reference TRBV5-1 and TRBJ2-1): KAGVTQTPRYLIKTRGQQVTLSCSPISGHRSVSWYQQTPGQGLQFLFEYFSETQRNKGNFPGRFSGRQFSNSRSEMNVSTLELGDSALYLCASSFTNQNNEQFFGPGTRLTVL.

The V and J genes are TRBV5-1 and TRBJ2-2; tentative D call: TRBD2 (5 bases). CDR3 length: 17 amino acids. Germline lookup yields CDR1 SGHRS and CDR2 YFSETQ. V was pared by 5 bases and J by 2 bases, with 19 bases between. This chain's CDR3 is CASRPGRPRGNTGELFF. In DNA form, the CDR3 reads TGCGCCAGCAGACCCGGACGTCCCCGGGGAAACACCGGGGAGCTGTTTTTT.

The sample holds one count of this clone. The genes are TRBV5-1 and TRBJ2-5; 9 bases match TRBD2. Trimming removed 2 bases from V and 5 bases from J; junction bases left unmatched: 7. Germline CDR1 reads SGHRS; CDR2 reads YFSETQ. The CDR3 is 15 residues long. The CDR3: CASSFLSGSSETQYF. CDR3 DNA sequence: TGCGCCAGCAGCTTTCTTAGCGGGAGTTCGGAGACCCAGTACTTC. The full variable domain, its missing parts supplied by reference TRBV5-1 and TRBJ2-5, is KAGVTQTPRYLIKTRGQQVTLSCSPISGHRSVSWYQQTPGQGLQFLFEYFSETQRNKGNFPGRFSGRQFSNSRSEMNVSTLELGDSALYLCASSFLSGSSETQYFGPGTRLLVL.

This clone was seen a few times. V is TRBV12-5 and J is TRBJ1-1; a weak D match, TRBD1 (6 bases). V dropped 7 bases and J dropped 1 base, with 10 bases sitting between them. CDR1 and CDR2 (germline): LGHNT, FRNRAP. CDR3 length: 13 amino acids. CDR3 in DNA: TGTGCTAGTGCCTCGACAGGGAACACTGAAGCTTTCTTT. Translation gives CASASTGNTEAFF.

The genes are TRBV19 and TRBJ1-5, with D possibly matching TRBD1 (5 bases). CDR1 is LNHDA and CDR2 is SQIVND in the germline V gene (reference sequence). The CDR3 is 16 residues long. Trimming took 6 bases from V and 2 from J, leaving 17 bases between them. The CDR3, as DNA: TGTGCCAGTAGATTGAACCAGGGATTGGGCAATCAGCCCCAGCATTTT. Translating it yields CASRLNQGLGNQPQHF.

The rearrangement uses TRBV7-2 and TRBJ2-1, with a weak D call TRBD1 (6 bases). Between the trimmed V and J ends, which lost 5 bases and 10 bases, there was a span of 6 bases. The germline V gene has CDR1 SGHTA and CDR2 FQGNSA. The CDR3 length is 10 residues. The CDR3 sequence: CASSGQEQFF. The CDR3 DNA is TGTGCCAGCAGCGGACAGGAGCAGTTCTTC.

This clone came up a few times. The chain links TRBV4-3 to TRBJ2-1, with D perhaps TRBD1 (5 bases). In germline, CDR1 is LGHNA, CDR2 YSLEER. Trimming cost V 4 bases and J 0 bases, with 10 bases left between them. The CDR3 consists of 15 residues. CDR3 residues: CASSRHDSSYNEQFF. The CDR3 coding sequence is TGCGCCAGCAGCCGCCACGACAGCTCCTACAATGAGCAGTTCTTC.

This CDR3 reads CASSRRDRATEAFF. DNA of the CDR3: TGTGCCAGCAGCCGCCGGGACAGGGCGACTGAAGCTTTCTTT. V is TRBV5-4 and J is TRBJ1-1; TRBD1 matches 9 bases. Germline V lookup: CDR1 SGHNT, CDR2 YYREEE (reference sequence). CDR3 length equals 14 residues. Germline trimming cut 4 bases from V and 5 bases from J; bases unmatched to any gene: 6.

In its sample, this clone was seen a few times. The V gene is TRBV19, the J gene TRBJ2-1, with a tentative D call TRBD2 (5 bases). Germline values: CDR1 LNHDA, CDR2 SQIVND (reference sequence). V was shortened by 1 base and J by 7 bases, with 11 bases between the two germline ends. CDR3 size: 14 residues. CDR3 DNA sequence: TGTGCCAGTAGTATAGCGGGATTCACAAATGAGCAGTTCTTC. It encodes CASSIAGFTNEQFF.

V is TRBV27 and J is TRBJ2-1; 7 nucleotides align to TRBD1. CDR1 is MNHEY, CDR2 SMNVEV, per germline (reference sequence). After removal of 5 bases from V and 10 bases from J, the junction contained 14 bases not matched to a gene. CDR3 length equals 15 residues. The chain's CDR3 is CASSLFSATGVEQFF. In DNA form, the CDR3 reads TGTGCCAGCAGTCTGTTTTCGGCCACAGGGGTCGAGCAGTTCTTC.

The chain is built from TRBV11-2 and TRBJ1-2; 7 bases are a match to TRBD1. The V gene's germline CDR1 is SGHAT and CDR2 FQNNGV. The CDR3 is 14 residues long. V was pared by 1 base and J by 4 bases, with 3 bases of the junction left unmatched. The CDR3 here is CASSLGQGSYGYTF. DNA for the CDR3: TGTGCCAGCAGCTTAGGACAGGGCAGCTATGGCTACACCTTC.

This clone was detected a few times. The CDR3 region is CASNPGTSGFGEQFF. Written as DNA, the CDR3 is TGTGCCAGCAACCCTGGGACTAGCGGGTTTGGTGAGCAGTTCTTC. This chain links TRBV11-2 with TRBJ2-1; 12 nucleotides agree with TRBD2. In germline, CDR1 is SGHAT, CDR2 FQNNGV. V lost 7 bases to trimming and J lost 9 bases; unmatched junction nucleotides: 10. The CDR3 is 15 amino acids.

This clone is a singleton in its sample. The V gene is TRBV18, the J gene TRBJ2-3; 7 bases match TRBD1. The CDR3 is 18 amino acids. Germline CDR1 KGHSH, CDR2 LQKENI. The V and J ends lost 3 bases and 5 bases, in that order; junction bases with no gene match: 17. The chain's CDR3 is CASSPRFLGGGPEDTQYF. CDR3 DNA: TGTGCCAGCTCACCCCGCTTTCTAGGGGGCGGTCCCGAAGATACGCAGTATTTT.

Only a few counts were recorded for this clone. The rearrangement links TRBV21-1 to TRBJ2-7; no check of the table's D call, TRBD1, against the DNA was made. TRBV21-1 constitutes a pseudogene. CDR3 length equals 11 residues. The chain's CDR3 is CASPQGDEQYV. In DNA form, the CDR3 reads TGTGCCAGCCCCCAGGGGGACGAGCAGTACGTC.

The chain joins TRBV9 to TRBJ1-5; 7 bases are shared with TRBD1. The CDR3 runs 15 residues. The germline gives CDR1 SGDLS, CDR2 YYNGEE. V trimming: 0 bases; J trimming: 6 bases; junction bases outside the gene matches: 6. This CDR3 reads CASSVGGGTGQPQHF. Written as DNA, the CDR3 is TGTGCCAGCAGCGTAGGAGGGGGCACGGGTCAGCCCCAGCATTTT.

This chain connects TRBV5-4 to TRBJ1-2, with D perhaps TRBD1 (5 bases). CDR3 length: 18 amino acids. Germline loops: CDR1 SGHNT, CDR2 YYREEE (reference sequence). The V gene lost 3 bases and the J gene lost 3 bases, with 24 bases spanning the gap. CDR3 nucleotides: TGTGCCAGCAGCTGGATACCGGGACTAAGAGAGGGAGACTATGGCTACACCTTC. Its translation: CASSWIPGLREGDYGYTF.

J is TRBJ2-5 and V is TRBV14; D is undetermined. V lost 1 base, J lost 9 bases, and 18 bases lay in between. CDR3 length: 15 amino acids. Per germline, CDR1 SGHDN and CDR2 FVKESK. This CDR3 reads CASSQGIVNLQAQYF. The CDR3 DNA is TGTGCCAGCAGCCAAGGAATAGTTAACTTGCAAGCCCAGTACTTC.

The J gene is TRBJ2-1, the V gene TRBV27; the match to TRBD1 covers 8 bases. The germline V gene has CDR1 MNHEY and CDR2 SMNVEV (reference sequence). The J segment lost 2 bases and the V segment lost 6 bases, leaving 3 bases of the junction unmatched. The CDR3 has 14 amino acids. The CDR3, as DNA: TGTGCCAGCAGCCCGGACAGGGCCTACAATGAGCAGTTCTTC. Translated, it gives CASSPDRAYNEQFF.

This clone was seen a handful of times. V usage is TRBV14 and J usage is TRBJ1-2, with D possibly being TRBD1 (5 bases). The CDR3 contains 13 residues. Germline V gene lookup returns CDR1 SGHDN and CDR2 FVKESK. V gave up 1 base and J gave up 3 bases, with 6 bases separating them. CDR3 DNA: TGTGCCAGCAGCCAAGTGACAGACTATGGCTACACCTTC. Its protein product is CASSQVTDYGYTF.

This clone was detected only a few times. The rearrangement joins TRBV30 to TRBJ2-5, with D perhaps matching TRBD2 (6 bases). This CDR3 has 13 residues. CDR1 GTSNPN and CDR2 SVGIG come from the germline V gene (reference sequence). Trimming left V 0 bases short and J 5 bases short, with 10 bases between. CDR3 sequence (DNA): TGTGCCTGGAGTGTACGGGAGCGGGAGACCCAGTACTTC. Its protein product is CAWSVRERETQYF.

This chain uses TRBV20-1 with TRBJ2-7, with a tentative D call TRBD1 (6 bases). V dropped 4 bases and J dropped 13 bases, with 17 bases sitting between them. The CDR3 sequence is 11 residues long. Germline loops: CDR1 DFQATT, CDR2 SNEGSKA (reference sequence). CDR3 region: CSATRGSAAYV. The CDR3 DNA sequence: TGCAGTGCTACAAGGGGGAGTGCTGCTTACGTC.

CDR3 bases: TGTGCCGTCAGCCTAGAGGGGAGAACTGAAGCTTTCTTT. Residues: CAVSLEGRTEAFF. V usage is TRBV11-3 and J usage is TRBJ1-1, with D tentatively TRBD1 (5 bases). The CDR3 has 13 residues. Trimming took off 11 bases at V and 5 bases at J, with 18 bases between the two ends. Germline loops: CDR1 SGHNT, CDR2 YENEEA.

The chain couples TRBV9 to TRBJ2-1; 7 bases match TRBD2. CDR3 length equals 18 residues. CDR1 and CDR2 (germline): SGDLS, YYNGEE. The V segment lost 4 bases and the J segment 6 bases; nucleotides outside the gene matches: 19. The CDR3 DNA sequence: TGTGCCAGCAGCTCCGAGCGGGGTTCGGTCCGGGTAACCAATGAGCAGTTCTTC. This gives the protein CASSSERGSVRVTNEQFF.

The CDR3 sequence is CASSLRAYEQYF. CDR3 coding DNA: TGTGCCAGCAGCCTTCGGGCCTACGAGCAGTACTTC. V is TRBV27 and J is TRBJ2-7; D is uncertain. The CDR3 has 12 amino acids. CDR1 and CDR2 (germline): MNHEY, SMNVEV (reference sequence). The V end lost 6 bases, the J end lost 2 bases, and 8 bases lay between the germline ends.

The sample holds a few counts of this clone. The chain combines TRBV15 with TRBJ2-1; D possibly corresponds to TRBD1 (6 bases). CDR1 and CDR2 (germline): LNHNV, YYDKDF (reference sequence). CDR3 length: 16 amino acids. The V end was cut by 5 bases, the J end by 6 bases, with 20 bases between. The DNA of the CDR3 is TGTGCCACCAGCCCCCAACTGGGGGCCCAGGCCAATGAGCAGTTCTTC. Its protein product is CATSPQLGAQANEQFF.

In this sample, this clone turned up once. The gene calls are TRBV5-1 and TRBJ2-7; 10 bases fit TRBD2. The germline CDR1 and CDR2 sequences are SGHRS and YFSETQ. The CDR3 covers 14 residues. Losses at the gene ends were 6 bases for V and 2 bases for J; bases not matched to a gene: 5. The CDR3 DNA sequence: TGCGCCAGCATGTTTCTAGCGGGGGCCTACGAGCAGTACTTC. Translation: CASMFLAGAYEQYF.

This chain connects TRBV5-1 to TRBJ2-1, with 8 bases lining up with TRBD2. V shed 2 bases and J 12 bases; nucleotides not matched to a gene: 4. Germline assignment: CDR1 SGHRS and CDR2 YFSETQ. The CDR3 length is 12 residues. CDR3 sequence (DNA): TGCGCCAGCAGCTTAGCGGGAGAGGGGCAGTTCTTC. Protein product: CASSLAGEGQFF.

This clone showed up just a few times. This chain joins TRBV29-1 and TRBJ1-1; D call uncertain. The CDR3 has 12 residues. The ends were cut back, 4 bases at V and 7 bases at J, with 13 bases in the middle. Germline CDR1 reads SQVTM; CDR2 reads ANQGSEA. The CDR3 region has the DNA TGCAGCGTTGTTCCGGGGTACTTTGAAGCTTTCTTT. As protein: CSVVPGYFEAFF.